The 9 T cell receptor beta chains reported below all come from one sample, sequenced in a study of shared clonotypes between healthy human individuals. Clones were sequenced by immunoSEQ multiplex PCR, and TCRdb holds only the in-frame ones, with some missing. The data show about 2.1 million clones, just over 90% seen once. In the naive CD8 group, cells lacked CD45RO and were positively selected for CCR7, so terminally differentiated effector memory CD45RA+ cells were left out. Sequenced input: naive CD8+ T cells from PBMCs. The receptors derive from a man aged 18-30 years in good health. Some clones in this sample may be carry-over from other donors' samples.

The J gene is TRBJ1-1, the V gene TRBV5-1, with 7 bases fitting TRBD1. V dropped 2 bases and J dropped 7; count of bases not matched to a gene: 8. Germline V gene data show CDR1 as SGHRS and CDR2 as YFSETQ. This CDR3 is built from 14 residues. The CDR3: CASSLARGHLEAFF. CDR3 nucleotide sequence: TGCGCCAGCAGCTTAGCGAGGGGGCATCTTGAAGCTTTCTTT.

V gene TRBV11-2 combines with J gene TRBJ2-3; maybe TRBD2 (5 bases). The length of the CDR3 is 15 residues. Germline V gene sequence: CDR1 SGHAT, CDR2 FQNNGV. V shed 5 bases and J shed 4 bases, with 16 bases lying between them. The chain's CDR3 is CASSPITSISDTQYF. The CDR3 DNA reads TGTGCCAGCAGCCCGATAACTAGTATCTCAGATACGCAGTATTTT.

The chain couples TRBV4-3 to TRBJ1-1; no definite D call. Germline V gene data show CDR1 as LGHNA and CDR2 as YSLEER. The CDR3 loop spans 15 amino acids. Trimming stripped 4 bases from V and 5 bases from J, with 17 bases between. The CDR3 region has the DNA TGCGCCAGCAGCCCCAGCACCCTCGGAGGAACTGAAGCTTTCTTT. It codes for CASSPSTLGGTEAFF.

The CDR3 reads CASSPQTSAAYEQYF. The CDR3 region has the DNA TGTGCCAGCAGCCCCCAGACTAGCGCCGCCTACGAGCAGTACTTC. The chain uses TRBV9 and TRBJ2-7, with 8 positions matching TRBD2. Germline loops: CDR1 SGDLS, CDR2 YYNGEE. This CDR3 has 15 residues. Trimming at V came to 4 bases and at J to 2 bases, leaving 8 bases not matched to a gene.

The CDR3 sequence is CASSFISGVDYEQYF. In DNA form, the CDR3 reads TGTGCCAGCAGCTTCATCTCCGGGGTGGACTACGAGCAGTACTTC. V usage is TRBV5-5 and J usage is TRBJ2-7; a possible D gene is TRBD2 (5 bases). CDR1 is SGHKS, CDR2 YYEKEE, per germline (reference sequence). The V and J ends lost 2 bases and 3 bases respectively, with 15 bases between them. The CDR3 consists of 15 residues.

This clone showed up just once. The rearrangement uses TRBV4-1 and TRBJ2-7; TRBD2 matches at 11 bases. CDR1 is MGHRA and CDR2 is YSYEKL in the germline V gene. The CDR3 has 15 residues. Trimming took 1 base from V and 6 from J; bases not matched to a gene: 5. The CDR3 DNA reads TGCGCCAGCAGCCAAGTTACTAGCGGGAGTCGCGAGCAGTACTTC. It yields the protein CASSQVTSGSREQYF.

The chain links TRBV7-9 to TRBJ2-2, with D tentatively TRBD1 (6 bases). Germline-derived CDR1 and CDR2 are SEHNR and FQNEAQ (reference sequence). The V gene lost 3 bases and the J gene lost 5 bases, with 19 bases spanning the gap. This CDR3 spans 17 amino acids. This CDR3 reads CASSFPGRQVETGELFF. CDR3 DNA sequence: TGTGCCAGCAGCTTCCCGGGTAGACAGGTAGAAACCGGGGAGCTGTTTTTT.

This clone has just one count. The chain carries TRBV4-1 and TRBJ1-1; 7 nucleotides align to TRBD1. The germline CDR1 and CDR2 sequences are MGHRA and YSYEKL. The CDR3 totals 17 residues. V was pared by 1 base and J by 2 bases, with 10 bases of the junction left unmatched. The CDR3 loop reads CASSQVGKDRINTEAFF. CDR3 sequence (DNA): TGCGCCAGCAGCCAAGTCGGGAAGGACAGGATAAACACTGAAGCTTTCTTT.

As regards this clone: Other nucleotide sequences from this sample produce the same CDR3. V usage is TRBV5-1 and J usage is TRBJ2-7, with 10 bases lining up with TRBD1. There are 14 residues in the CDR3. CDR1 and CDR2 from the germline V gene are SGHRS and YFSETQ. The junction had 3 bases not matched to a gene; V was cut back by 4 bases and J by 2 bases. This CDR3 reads CASSTGQGAYEQYF. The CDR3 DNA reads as TGCGCCAGCAGCACAGGACAGGGGGCCTACGAGCAGTACTTC. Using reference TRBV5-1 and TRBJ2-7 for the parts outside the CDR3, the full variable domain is KAGVTQTPRYLIKTRGQQVTLSCSPISGHRSVSWYQQTPGQGLQFLFEYFSETQRNKGNFPGRFSGRQFSNSRSEMNVSTLELGDSALYLCASSTGQGAYEQYFGPGTRLTVT.